The next 2 T cell receptor beta chains were all read from a single sample in a study of cytomegalovirus exposure and HLA in healthy donors. PCR employed 60 Vbeta and 13 Jbeta primers. Assay used: immunoSEQ multiplex PCR; TCRdb lists only in-frame clones, some missing. Here the sample spans some 57,000 clones, approximately 70% being singletons. Sequencing was done on a sample of PBMCs. The receptors come from an older woman in good health and CMV-seropositive.

The genes are TRBV7-9 and TRBJ2-6, with TRBD2 as a possible D gene (6 bases). The CDR3 is 17 residues long. Trimming took off 3 bases at V and 2 bases at J, with 14 bases between the two ends. Per the germline V gene, CDR1 is SEHNR and CDR2 is FQNEAQ (reference sequence). CDR3: CASSFDTREAGANVLTF. The CDR3 DNA reads TGTGCCAGCAGCTTTGATACCAGGGAGGCTGGGGCCAACGTCCTGACTTTC.

There are a few counts of this clone. The V and J genes are TRBV7-9 and TRBJ1-2; D gene uncertain. Germline loops: CDR1 SEHNR, CDR2 FQNEAQ (reference sequence). The germline V and J ends were trimmed by 8 bases and 0 bases, with 7 bases remaining between them. The CDR3 totals 12 residues. The CDR3 protein is CASSPTNYGYTF. CDR3 sequence (DNA): TGTGCCAGCTCCCCCACTAACTATGGCTACACCTTC.